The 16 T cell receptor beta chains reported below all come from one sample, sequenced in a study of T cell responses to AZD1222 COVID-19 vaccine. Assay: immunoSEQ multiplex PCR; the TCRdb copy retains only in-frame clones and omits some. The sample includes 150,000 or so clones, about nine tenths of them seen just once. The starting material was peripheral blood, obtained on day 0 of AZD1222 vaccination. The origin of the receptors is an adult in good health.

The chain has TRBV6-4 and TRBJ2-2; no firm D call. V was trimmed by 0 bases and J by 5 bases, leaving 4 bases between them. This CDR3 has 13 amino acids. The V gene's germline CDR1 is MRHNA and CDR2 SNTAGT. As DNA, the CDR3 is TGTGCCAGCAGTGACTCGGTGACCGGGGAGCTGTTTTTT. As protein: CASSDSVTGELFF.

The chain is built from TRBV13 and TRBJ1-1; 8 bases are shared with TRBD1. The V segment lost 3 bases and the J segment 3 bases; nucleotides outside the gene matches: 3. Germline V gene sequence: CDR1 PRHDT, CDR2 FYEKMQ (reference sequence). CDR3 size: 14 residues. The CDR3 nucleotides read TGTGCCAGCAGCTTTTCAGGGGGCTACACTGAAGCTTTCTTT. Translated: CASSFSGGYTEAFF.

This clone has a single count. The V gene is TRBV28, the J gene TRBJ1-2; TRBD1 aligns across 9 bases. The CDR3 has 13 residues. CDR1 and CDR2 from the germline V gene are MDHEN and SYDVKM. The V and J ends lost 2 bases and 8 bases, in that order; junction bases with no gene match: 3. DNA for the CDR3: TGTGCCAGCAGTTTAAGGGACAGGGACGGCTACACCTTC. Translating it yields CASSLRDRDGYTF.

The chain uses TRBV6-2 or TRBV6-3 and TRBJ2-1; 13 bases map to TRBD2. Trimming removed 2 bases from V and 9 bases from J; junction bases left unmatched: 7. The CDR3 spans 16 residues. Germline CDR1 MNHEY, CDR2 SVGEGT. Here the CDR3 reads CASSYGGLAGASEQFF. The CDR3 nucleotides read TGTGCCAGCAGTTACGGTGGACTAGCGGGAGCAAGTGAGCAGTTCTTC.

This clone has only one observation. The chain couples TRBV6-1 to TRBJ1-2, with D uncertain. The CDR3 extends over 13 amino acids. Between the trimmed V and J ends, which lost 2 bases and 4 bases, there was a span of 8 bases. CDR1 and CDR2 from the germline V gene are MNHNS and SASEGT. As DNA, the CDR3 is TGTGCCAGCAGTGAAAAACGGATCTATGGCTACACCTTC. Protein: CASSEKRIYGYTF.

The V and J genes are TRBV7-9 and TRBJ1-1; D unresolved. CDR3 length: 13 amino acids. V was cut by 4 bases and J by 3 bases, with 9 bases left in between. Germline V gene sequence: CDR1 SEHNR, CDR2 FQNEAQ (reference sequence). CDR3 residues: CASSWRDYTEAFF. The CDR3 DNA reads TGTGCCAGCAGCTGGCGGGATTACACTGAAGCTTTCTTT. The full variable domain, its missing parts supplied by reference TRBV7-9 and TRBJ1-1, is DTGVSQNPRHKITKRGQNVTFRCDPISEHNRLYWYRQTLGQGPEFLTYFQNEAQLEKSRLLSDRFSAERPKGSFSTLEIQRTEQGDSAMYLCASSWRDYTEAFFGQGTRLTVV.

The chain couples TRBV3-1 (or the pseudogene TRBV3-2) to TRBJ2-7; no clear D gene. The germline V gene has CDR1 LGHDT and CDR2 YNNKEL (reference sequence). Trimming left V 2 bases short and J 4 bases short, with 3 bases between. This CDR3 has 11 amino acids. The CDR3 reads CASSQRYEQYF. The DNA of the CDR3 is TGTGCCAGCAGCCAACGGTACGAGCAGTACTTC.

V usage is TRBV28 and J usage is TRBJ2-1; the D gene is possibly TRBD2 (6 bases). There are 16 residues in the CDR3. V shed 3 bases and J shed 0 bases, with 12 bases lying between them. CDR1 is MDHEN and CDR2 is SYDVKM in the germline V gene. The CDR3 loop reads CASSFGRPSSYNEQFF. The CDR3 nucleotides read TGTGCCAGCAGTTTCGGGAGACCTAGCTCCTACAATGAGCAGTTCTTC.

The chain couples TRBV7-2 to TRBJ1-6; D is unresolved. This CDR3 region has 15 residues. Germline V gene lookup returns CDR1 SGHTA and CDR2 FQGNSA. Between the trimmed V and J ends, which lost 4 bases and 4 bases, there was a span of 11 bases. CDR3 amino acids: CASSSSPGYNSPLHF. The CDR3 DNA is TGTGCCAGCAGCTCATCGCCAGGTTATAATTCACCCCTCCACTTT.

In nucleotides, the CDR3 is TGTGCCAGCAGTGAAGCCCCATGGGGGGCAGACCCGAATGGCTACACCTTC. As protein: CASSEAPWGADPNGYTF. V gene TRBV6-1 combines with J gene TRBJ1-2; a weak D match, TRBD1 (6 bases). Trimming removed 0 bases at V and 6 bases at J, with 20 bases between. Germline values: CDR1 MNHNS, CDR2 SASEGT. There are 17 residues in the CDR3.

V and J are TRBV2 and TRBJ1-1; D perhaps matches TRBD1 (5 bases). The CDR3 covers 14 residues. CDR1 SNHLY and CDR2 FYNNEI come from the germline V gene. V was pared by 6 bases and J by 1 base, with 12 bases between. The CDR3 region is CASSTRDWNTEAFF. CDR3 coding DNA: TGTGCCAGCAGCACACGGGACTGGAACACTGAAGCTTTCTTT.

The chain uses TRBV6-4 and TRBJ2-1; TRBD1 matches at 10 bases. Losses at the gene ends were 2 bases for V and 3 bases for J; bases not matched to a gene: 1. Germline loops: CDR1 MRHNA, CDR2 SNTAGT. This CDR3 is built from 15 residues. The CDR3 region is CASSDGTGDYNEQFF. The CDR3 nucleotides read TGTGCCAGCAGTGACGGGACAGGGGACTACAATGAGCAGTTCTTC.

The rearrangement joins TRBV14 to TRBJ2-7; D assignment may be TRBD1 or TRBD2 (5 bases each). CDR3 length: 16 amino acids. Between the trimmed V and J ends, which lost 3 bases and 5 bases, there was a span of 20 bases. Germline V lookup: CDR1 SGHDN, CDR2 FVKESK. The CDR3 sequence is CASSQVPRGIKHEQYF. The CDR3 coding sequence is TGTGCCAGCAGCCAGGTACCCCGGGGCATAAAGCACGAGCAGTACTTC.

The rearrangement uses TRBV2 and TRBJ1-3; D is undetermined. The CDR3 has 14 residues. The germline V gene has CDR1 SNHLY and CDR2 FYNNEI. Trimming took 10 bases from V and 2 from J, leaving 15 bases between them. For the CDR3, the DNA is TGTGCCACCCTCCCAGTAGCTACTGGAAACACCATATATTTT. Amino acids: CATLPVATGNTIYF.

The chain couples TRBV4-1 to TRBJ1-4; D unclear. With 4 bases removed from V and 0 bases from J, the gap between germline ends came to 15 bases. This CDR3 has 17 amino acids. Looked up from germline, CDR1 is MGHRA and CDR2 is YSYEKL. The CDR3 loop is CASSRKMVFATNEKLFF. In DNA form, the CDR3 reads TGCGCCAGCAGCCGAAAGATGGTATTTGCAACTAATGAAAAACTGTTTTTT.

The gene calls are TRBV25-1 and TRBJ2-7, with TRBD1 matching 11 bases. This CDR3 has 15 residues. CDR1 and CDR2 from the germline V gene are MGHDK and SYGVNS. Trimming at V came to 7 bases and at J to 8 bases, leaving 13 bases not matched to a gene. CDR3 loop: CASTPPGTGGGKQYF. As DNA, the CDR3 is TGTGCCAGCACCCCGCCCGGGACAGGGGGAGGAAAGCAGTACTTC.